This T cell receptor (beta chain) was obtained from a study of T cell repertoires in cytomegalovirus infection. Study context: CMV infection together with matching HLA type was indicated by public TCR beta signatures.

Regarding this clonotype: Its cognate antigen is unknown.

TCRdb reprocessed the reads with MiXCR, giving one entry per CDR3 protein. This sample yields under 300,000 distinct CDR3 sequences, of which roughly 21% are seen a single time; around 20% belongs to the top ten. General study points: Cumulative public TCR beta family frequency identified carriers of CMV plus the relevant HLA. Predominance within the ex vivo response was attributable to HLA-C-restricted CMV-specific TCR beta clonotypes.

The sequences come from cultured PBMCs, collected from culture after CMV antigen stimulation. This clonotype originated in a human donor in good health (CMV status not recorded). Some clones in this sample may be carry-over from other donors' samples.

The CDR3, as DNA: TGTGCCAGCGTGGTAGCGGGAAACTACGAGCAGTACTTC. Protein sequence: CASVVAGNYEQYF. The chain recombines TRBV28 with TRBJ2-7, with 8 bases that match TRBD2. Germline V CDR1 and CDR2: MDHEN, SYDVKM. The CDR3 consists of 13 residues. V shed 8 bases and J 3 bases; nucleotides not matched to a gene: 6.